The 5 T cell receptor beta chains in this list originate from one sample, sequenced in a study of cytomegalovirus exposure and HLA in healthy donors (dated by TCRdb to 2015 to 2018). The library was built by means of the immunoSEQ multiplex PCR assay. Not all clones reach the TCRdb copy of this immuneACCESS table, which keeps in-frame sequences only. Checked studies attribute under half of the gap to unresolved V genes and leave the rest unexplained. The sample has approximately 160,000 clones on record, about 82% of them singletons. The top ten constitute approximately 2% of the sample. Sequenced material: PBMCs. The source is a young man in good health and CMV-seropositive.

The chain employs TRBV19 and TRBJ2-3; 11 bases map to TRBD2. The ends lost 6 bases at V and 1 base at J; junction bases unmatched: 3. CDR1 is LNHDA and CDR2 is SQIVND in the germline V gene (reference sequence). The CDR3 sequence is 15 residues long. CDR3 loop: CASRPTSGGTDTQYF. The CDR3 bases are TGTGCCAGTAGACCGACTAGCGGGGGCACAGATACGCAGTATTTT. The entire variable domain, with the rest obtained from reference TRBV19 and TRBJ2-3, is as follows: DGGITQSPKYLFRKEGQNVTLSCEQNLNHDAMYWYRQDPGQGLRLIYYSQIVNDFQKGDIAEGYSVSREKKESFPLTVTSAQKNPTAFYLCASRPTSGGTDTQYFGPGTRLTVL.

The CDR3 DNA is TGTGCCAGCTTCCTTGCGTCGGGGGGCCATGGCTACACCTTC. It translates to CASFLASGGHGYTF. The chain is built from TRBV7-9 and TRBJ1-2; TRBD1 is a possible D gene (6 bases). Germline V gene data show CDR1 as SEHNR and CDR2 as FQNEAQ (reference sequence). The CDR3 has 14 amino acids. The ends were cut back, 8 bases at V and 6 bases at J, with 19 bases in the middle.

The chain is built from TRBV9 and TRBJ2-6, with TRBD1 identical over 7 bases. CDR3 length equals 15 residues. Germline V gene sequence: CDR1 SGDLS, CDR2 YYNGEE. Losses at the gene ends were 4 bases for V and 1 base for J; bases not matched to a gene: 2. Written as DNA, the CDR3 is TGTGCCAGCAGCCCGACAGGGTCTGGGGCCAACGTCCTGACTTTC. Amino acids: CASSPTGSGANVLTF.

This sequence joins TRBV7-9 and TRBJ1-1, with D unresolved. The CDR3 extends over 15 amino acids. The V gene's germline CDR1 is SEHNR and CDR2 FQNEAQ (reference sequence). Trimming removed 0 bases from V and 5 bases from J, with 13 bases in between. DNA of the CDR3: TGTGCCAGCAGCTTAGCATCGACACTGTTTACTGAAGCTTTCTTT. Translating it yields CASSLASTLFTEAFF.

This clone turned up a few times. The chain has TRBV10-3 and TRBJ2-1; the match to TRBD2 covers 16 bases. This CDR3 has 15 residues. With 4 bases clipped from V and 11 bases from J, the junction kept 5 bases outside the gene matches. Germline CDR1 ENHRY, CDR2 SYGVKD. The CDR3 DNA follows: TGTGCCATCAGTGGGCCGGGACTAGCGGGGGGGAAGCAGTTCTTC. Amino acid sequence: CAISGPGLAGGKQFF.